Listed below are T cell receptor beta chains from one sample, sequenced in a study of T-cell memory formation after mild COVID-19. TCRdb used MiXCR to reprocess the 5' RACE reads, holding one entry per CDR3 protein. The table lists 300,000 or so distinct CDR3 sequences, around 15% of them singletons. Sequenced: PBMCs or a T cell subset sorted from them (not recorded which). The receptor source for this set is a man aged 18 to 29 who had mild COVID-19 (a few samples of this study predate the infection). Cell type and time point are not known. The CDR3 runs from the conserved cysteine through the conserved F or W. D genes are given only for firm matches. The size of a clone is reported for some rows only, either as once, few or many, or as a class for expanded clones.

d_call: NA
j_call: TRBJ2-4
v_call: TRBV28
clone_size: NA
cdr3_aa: CASSPGTRAKNIQYF
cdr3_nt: TGTGCCAGCAGTCCGGGTACGAGGGCCAAAAACATTCAGTACTTC

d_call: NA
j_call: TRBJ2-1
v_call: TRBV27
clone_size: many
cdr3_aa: CASSFLSYNEQFF
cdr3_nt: TGTGCCAGCAGTTTTTTGTCCTACAATGAGCAGTTCTTC

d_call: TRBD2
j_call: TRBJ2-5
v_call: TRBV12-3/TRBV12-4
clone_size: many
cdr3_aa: CASSNSGVAQYF
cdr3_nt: TGTGCCAGCAGTAATAGCGGGGTAGCCCAGTACTTC

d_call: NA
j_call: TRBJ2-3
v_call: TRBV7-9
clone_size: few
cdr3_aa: CASSPLTRDTQYF
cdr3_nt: TGTGCCAGCAGCCCCCTCACTAGGGATACGCAGTATTTT

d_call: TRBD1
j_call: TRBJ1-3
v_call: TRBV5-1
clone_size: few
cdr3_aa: CASSFTGGTGNTIYF
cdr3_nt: TGCGCCAGCAGCTTCACAGGGGGTACTGGAAACACCATATATTTT

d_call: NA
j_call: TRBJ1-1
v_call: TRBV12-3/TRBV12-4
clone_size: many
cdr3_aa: CASRKKMNTEAFF
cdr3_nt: TGTGCCAGCAGGAAAAAAATGAACACTGAAGCTTTCTTT

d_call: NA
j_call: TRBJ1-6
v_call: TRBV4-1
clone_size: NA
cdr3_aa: CASSQGVMNSPLHF
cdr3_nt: TGCGCCAGCAGCCAAGGAGTTATGAATTCACCCCTCCACTTT

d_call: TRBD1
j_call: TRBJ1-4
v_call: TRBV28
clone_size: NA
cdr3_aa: CASSSRQGGIEKLFF
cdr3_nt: TGTGCCAGCAGTTCCAGACAGGGAGGGATTGAAAAACTGTTTTTT

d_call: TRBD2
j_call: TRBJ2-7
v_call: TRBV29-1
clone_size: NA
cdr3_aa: CSVVLAGTSYEQYF
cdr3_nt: TGCAGCGTTGTACTAGCGGGGACCTCCTACGAGCAGTACTTC

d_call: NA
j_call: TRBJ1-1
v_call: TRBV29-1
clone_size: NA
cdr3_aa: CSGKIGSGAEAFF
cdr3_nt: TGCAGCGGGAAAATTGGGAGCGGCGCTGAAGCTTTCTTT

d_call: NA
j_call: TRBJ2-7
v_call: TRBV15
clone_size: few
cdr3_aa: CATAPGLLNYEQYF
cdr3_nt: TGTGCCACCGCGCCAGGCCTGCTCAACTACGAGCAGTACTTC

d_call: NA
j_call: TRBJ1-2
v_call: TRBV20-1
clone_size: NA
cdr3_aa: CSAPMVAYGYTF
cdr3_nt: TGCAGTGCTCCGATGGTCGCCTATGGCTACACCTTC

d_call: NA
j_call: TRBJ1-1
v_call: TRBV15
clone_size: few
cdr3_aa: CATSRGENTEAFF
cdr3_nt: TGTGCCACCAGCAGAGGAGAAAACACTGAAGCTTTCTTT

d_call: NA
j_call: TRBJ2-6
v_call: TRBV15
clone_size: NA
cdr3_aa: CATSRRTVSGANVLTF
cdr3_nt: TGTGCCACCAGCAGACGTACAGTCTCTGGGGCCAACGTCCTGACTTTC

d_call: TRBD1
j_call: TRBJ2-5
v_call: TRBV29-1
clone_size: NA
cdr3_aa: CSVEDLDRSETQYF
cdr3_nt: TGCAGCGTTGAAGATCTGGACAGGTCAGAGACCCAGTACTTC

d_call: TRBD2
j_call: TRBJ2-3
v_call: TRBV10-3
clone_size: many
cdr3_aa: CAIRTSGSDTQYF
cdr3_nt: TGTGCCATCCGGACTAGCGGGTCCGATACGCAGTATTTT

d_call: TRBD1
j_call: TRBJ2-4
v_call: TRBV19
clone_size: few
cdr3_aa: CASSGLQGTDIQYF
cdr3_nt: TGTGCCAGTAGTGGGTTACAGGGGACGGACATTCAGTACTTC

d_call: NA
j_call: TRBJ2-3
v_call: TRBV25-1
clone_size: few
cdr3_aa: CASSAPMDLAQYF
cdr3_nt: TGTGCCAGCAGTGCCCCTATGGATCTAGCGCAGTATTTT

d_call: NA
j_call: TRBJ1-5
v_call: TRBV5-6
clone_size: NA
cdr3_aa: CASRLGDGKPQHF
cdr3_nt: TGTGCCAGCCGCTTGGGTGATGGTAAGCCCCAGCATTTT

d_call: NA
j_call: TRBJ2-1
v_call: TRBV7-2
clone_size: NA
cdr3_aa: CASSRIRGLNEQFF
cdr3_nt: TGTGCCAGCAGCCGCATCCGGGGTTTGAATGAGCAGTTCTTC

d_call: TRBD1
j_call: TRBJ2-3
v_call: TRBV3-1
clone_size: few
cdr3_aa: CASSLFPTGTGGDTQYF
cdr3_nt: TGTGCCAGCAGCCTCTTTCCGACCGGGACAGGCGGAGATACGCAGTATTTT

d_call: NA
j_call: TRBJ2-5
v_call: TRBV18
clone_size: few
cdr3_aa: CASSPSQALQETQYF
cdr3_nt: TGTGCCAGCTCACCAAGCCAGGCTCTACAAGAGACCCAGTACTTC

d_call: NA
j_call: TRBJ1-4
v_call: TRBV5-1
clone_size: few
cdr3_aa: CASSRLLQGIGNEKLFF
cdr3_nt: TGCGCCAGCAGTCGGCTACTCCAGGGTATTGGGAATGAAAAACTGTTTTTT

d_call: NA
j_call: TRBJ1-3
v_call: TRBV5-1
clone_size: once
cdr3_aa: CASSLGSGFSGNTIYF
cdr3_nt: TGCGCCAGCAGCTTGGGATCGGGGTTCTCTGGAAACACCATATATTTT

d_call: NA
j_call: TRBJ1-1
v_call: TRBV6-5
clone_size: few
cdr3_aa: CASSYAGVPRAEAFF
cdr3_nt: TGTGCCAGCAGTTACGCGGGTGTCCCGAGAGCTGAAGCTTTCTTT

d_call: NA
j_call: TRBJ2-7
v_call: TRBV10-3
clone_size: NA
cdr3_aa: CANSQDSYEQYF
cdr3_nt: TGTGCCAACAGTCAAGACAGCTACGAGCAGTACTTC

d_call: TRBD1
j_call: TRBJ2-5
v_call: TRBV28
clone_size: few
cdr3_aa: CASSRQGTAAQYF
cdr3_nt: TGTGCCAGCAGCAGACAGGGGACCGCGGCCCAGTACTTC

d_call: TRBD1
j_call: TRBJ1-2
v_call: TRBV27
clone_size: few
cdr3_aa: CASSPSGTGVSGYTF
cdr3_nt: TGTGCCAGCAGTCCCTCCGGGACAGGGGTTTCTGGCTACACCTTC

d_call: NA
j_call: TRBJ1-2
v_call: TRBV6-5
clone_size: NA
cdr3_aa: CASSLASGAYGYTF
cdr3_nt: TGTGCCAGCAGTCTAGCCTCAGGGGCGTATGGCTACACCTTC

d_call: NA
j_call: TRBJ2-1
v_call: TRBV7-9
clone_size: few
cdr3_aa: CASSRASNEQFF
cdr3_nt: TGTGCCAGCAGCCGAGCAAGCAATGAGCAGTTCTTC

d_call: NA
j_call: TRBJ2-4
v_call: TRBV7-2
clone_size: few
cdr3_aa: CASSIDRDKLAKNIQYF
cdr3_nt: TGTGCCAGCAGCATTGACCGGGACAAATTAGCCAAAAACATTCAGTACTTC

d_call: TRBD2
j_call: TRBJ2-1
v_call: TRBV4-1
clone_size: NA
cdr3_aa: CASSQVVRRGGRNEQFF
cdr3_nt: TGCGCCAGCAGCCAAGTCGTCCGGCGGGGGGGCCGAAATGAGCAGTTCTTC

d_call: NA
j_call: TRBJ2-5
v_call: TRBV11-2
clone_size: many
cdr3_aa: CASSLELAQETQYF
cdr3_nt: TGTGCCAGCAGCTTGGAACTAGCACAAGAGACCCAGTACTTC

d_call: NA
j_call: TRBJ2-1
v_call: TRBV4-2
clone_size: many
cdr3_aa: CASSQGGNEQFF
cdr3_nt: TGTGCCAGCAGCCAAGGGGGCAATGAGCAGTTCTTC

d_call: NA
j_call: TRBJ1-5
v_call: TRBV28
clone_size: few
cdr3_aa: CASTLGGQPQHF
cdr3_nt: TGTGCCAGCACCCTAGGGGGTCAGCCCCAGCATTTT

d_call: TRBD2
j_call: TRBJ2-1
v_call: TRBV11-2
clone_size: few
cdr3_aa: CASRHLAGAYNEQFF
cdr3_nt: TGTGCCAGCAGACACCTAGCGGGGGCGTACAATGAGCAGTTCTTC

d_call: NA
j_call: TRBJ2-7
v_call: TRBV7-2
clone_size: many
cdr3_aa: CASSLDSDASSYEQYF
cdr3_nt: TGTGCCAGCAGCTTAGATTCGGACGCGAGCTCCTACGAGCAGTACTTC

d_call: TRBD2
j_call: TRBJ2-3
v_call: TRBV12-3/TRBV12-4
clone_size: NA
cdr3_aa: CASSSSGGLPLTDTQYF
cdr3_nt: TGTGCCAGCAGCTCTAGCGGGGGCCTACCCCTCACAGATACGCAGTATTTT

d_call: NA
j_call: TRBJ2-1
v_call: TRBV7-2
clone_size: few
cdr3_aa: CASSSSSDYNEQFF
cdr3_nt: TGTGCCAGCAGCTCCTCTAGCGACTACAATGAGCAGTTCTTC